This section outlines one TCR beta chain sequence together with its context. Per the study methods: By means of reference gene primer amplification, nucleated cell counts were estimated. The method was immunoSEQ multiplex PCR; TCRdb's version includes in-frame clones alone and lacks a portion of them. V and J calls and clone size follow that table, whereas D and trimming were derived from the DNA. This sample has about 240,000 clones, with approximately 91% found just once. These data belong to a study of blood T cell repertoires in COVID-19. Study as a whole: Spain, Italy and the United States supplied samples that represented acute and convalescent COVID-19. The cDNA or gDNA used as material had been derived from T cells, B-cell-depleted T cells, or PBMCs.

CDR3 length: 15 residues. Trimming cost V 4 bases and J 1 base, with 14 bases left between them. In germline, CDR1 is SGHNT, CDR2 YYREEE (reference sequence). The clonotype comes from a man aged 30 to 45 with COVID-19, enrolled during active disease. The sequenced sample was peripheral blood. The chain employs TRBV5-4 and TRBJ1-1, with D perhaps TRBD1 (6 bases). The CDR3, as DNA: TGTGCCAGCAGCGAGAAAACAGGGCAGAACACTGAAGCTTTCTTT. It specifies CASSEKTGQNTEAFF.